This entry is about one T cell receptor beta chain. V gave up 6 bases and J gave up 2 bases, with 16 bases separating them. This CDR3 is built from 15 residues. Germline CDR1 and CDR2: MNHEY and SVGAGI. Produced via immunoSEQ multiplex PCR; TCRdb's table is partial and in-frame only. The sample includes about 180,000 clones, over 70% of them seen just once. The source of the sample is a study of blood T cell repertoires in COVID-19. Study background: PBMCs, B-cell-depleted T cells, or T cells were the source of the cDNA or gDNA that made up the material.

The chain has TRBV6-5 and TRBJ1-2, with D possibly being TRBD1 (5 bases). This clonotype was sampled from a man in his 60s who had been exposed to COVID-19. Specimen: PBMCs or T cells enriched from blood (not recorded which). The CDR3 loop reads CASRERQHINYGYTF. Written as DNA, the CDR3 is TGTGCCAGCAGGGAGAGACAGCATATCAACTATGGCTACACCTTC.